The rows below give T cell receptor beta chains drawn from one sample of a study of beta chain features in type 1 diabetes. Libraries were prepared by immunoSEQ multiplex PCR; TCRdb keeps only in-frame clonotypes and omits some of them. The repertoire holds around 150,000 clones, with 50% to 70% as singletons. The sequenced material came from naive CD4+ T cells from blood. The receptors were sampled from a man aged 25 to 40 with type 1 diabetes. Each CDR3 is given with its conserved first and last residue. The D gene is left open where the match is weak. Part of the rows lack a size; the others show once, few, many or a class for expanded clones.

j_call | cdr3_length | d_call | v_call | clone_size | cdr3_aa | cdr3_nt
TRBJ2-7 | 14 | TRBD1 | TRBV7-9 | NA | CASSYGQGSGEQYF | TGTGCCAGCAGCTACGGACAGGGGAGTGGAGAGCAGTACTTC
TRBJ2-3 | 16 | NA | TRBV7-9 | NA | CASSLESYLLADTQYF | TGTGCCAGCAGCTTAGAGTCCTACCTTTTAGCAGATACGCAGTATTTT
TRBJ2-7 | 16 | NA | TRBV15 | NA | CATSRISGGPWDEQYF | TGTGCCACCAGCAGGATCTCCGGCGGGCCATGGGACGAGCAGTACTTC
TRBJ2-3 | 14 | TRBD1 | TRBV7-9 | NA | CASSWTGSTDTQYF | TGTGCCAGCAGCTGGACAGGCAGCACAGATACGCAGTATTTT
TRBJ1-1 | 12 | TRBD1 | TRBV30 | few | CAWNSGGPEAFF | TGTGCCTGGAATTCAGGGGGCCCTGAAGCTTTCTTT
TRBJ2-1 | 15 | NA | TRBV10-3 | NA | CAISDATPGYNEQFF | TGTGCCATCAGTGACGCGACCCCGGGGTACAATGAGCAGTTCTTC
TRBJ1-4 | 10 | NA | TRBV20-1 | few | CSAWREKLFF | TGCAGTGCTTGGCGTGAAAAACTGTTTTTT
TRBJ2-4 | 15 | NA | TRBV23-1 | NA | CASRDGDLAKNIQYF | TGCGCCAGCAGGGACGGAGACCTAGCCAAAAACATTCAGTACTTC
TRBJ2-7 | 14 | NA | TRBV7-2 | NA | CASSRDGPYYEQYF | TGTGCCAGCAGCCGGGACGGGCCCTACTACGAGCAGTACTTC
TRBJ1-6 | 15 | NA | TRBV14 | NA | CASSQDWGYNSPLHF | TGTGCCAGCAGCCAAGATTGGGGATATAATTCACCCCTCCACTTT
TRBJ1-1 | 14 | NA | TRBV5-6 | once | CASSLRGPNTEAFF | TGTGCCAGCAGCTTACGAGGACCTAACACTGAAGCTTTCTTT
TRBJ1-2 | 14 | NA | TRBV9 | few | CASTPIGENYGYTF | TGTGCCAGCACCCCGATAGGGGAGAACTATGGCTACACCTTC
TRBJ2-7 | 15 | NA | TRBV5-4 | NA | CASSLDQASSYEQYF | TGTGCCAGCAGCTTGGATCAGGCGAGCTCCTACGAGCAGTACTTC
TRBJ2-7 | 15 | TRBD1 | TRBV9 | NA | CASSPRDRGSYEQYF | TGTGCCAGCAGCCCGCGGGACAGGGGCTCCTACGAGCAGTACTTC
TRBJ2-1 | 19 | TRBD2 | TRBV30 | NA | CAWSAWRTSGREGYNEQFF | TGTGCCTGGAGTGCCTGGCGGACTAGCGGGCGCGAAGGGTACAATGAGCAGTTCTTC
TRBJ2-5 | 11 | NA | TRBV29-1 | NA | CSVTPQETQYF | TGCAGCGTTACCCCCCAAGAGACCCAGTACTTC
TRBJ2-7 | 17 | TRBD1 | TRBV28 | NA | CASSSFLELDRIYEQYF | TGTGCCAGCAGCTCCTTCCTAGAATTGGACAGGATCTACGAGCAGTACTTC
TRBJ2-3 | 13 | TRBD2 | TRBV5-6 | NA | CASGTSGTDTQYF | TGTGCCAGCGGGACTAGCGGCACAGATACGCAGTATTTT
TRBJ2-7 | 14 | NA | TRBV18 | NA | CASSRDVSSYEQYF | TGTGCCAGCTCACGGGACGTTAGCTCCTACGAGCAGTACTTC
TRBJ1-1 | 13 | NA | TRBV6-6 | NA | CASSYTGEGQAFF | TGTGCCAGCAGTTACACTGGGGAGGGGCAAGCTTTCTTT
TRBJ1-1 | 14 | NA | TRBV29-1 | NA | CSVRLNNWDTEAFF | TGCAGCGTAAGACTCAACAACTGGGACACTGAAGCTTTCTTT
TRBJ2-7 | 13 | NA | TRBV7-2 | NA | CASSTSWDYEQYF | TGTGCCAGCAGCACTAGCTGGGACTACGAGCAGTACTTC
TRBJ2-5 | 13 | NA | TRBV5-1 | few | CASSLDVLEILYF | TGCGCCAGCAGCTTGGACGTACTAGAGATCTTGTACTTC
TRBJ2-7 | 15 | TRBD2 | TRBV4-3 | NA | CASSQEPSGHYEQYF | TGCGCCAGCAGCCAAGAACCTAGCGGCCACTACGAGCAGTACTTC
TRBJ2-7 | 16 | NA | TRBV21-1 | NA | CASSKALRGRDGEQYF | TGTGCCAGCAGCAAAGCGCTAAGGGGCAGGGACGGCGAGCAGTACTTC
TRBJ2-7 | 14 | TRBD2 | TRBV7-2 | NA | CASSLQRGTSEQYF | TGTGCCAGCAGCTTACAAAGGGGGACTAGCGAGCAGTACTTC
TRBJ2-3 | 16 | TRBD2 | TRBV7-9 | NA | CASSWGLAGTRDTQYF | TGTGCCAGCAGCTGGGGACTAGCGGGTACAAGGGATACGCAGTATTTT
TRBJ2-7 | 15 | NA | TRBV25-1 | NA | CASSAGNFGIYEQYF | TGTGCCAGCAGCGCAGGGAATTTTGGGATCTACGAGCAGTACTTC
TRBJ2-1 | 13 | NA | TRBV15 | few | CATSSPSGHEQFF | TGTGCCACCAGCAGTCCCTCGGGGCATGAGCAGTTCTTC
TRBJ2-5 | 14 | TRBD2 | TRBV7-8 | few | CASSYGLAQETQYF | TGTGCCAGCAGCTACGGACTAGCCCAAGAGACCCAGTACTTC
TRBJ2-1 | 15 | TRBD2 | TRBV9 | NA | CASSVRLASLGEQFF | TGTGCCAGCAGCGTCAGACTAGCGTCGCTAGGCGAGCAGTTCTTC
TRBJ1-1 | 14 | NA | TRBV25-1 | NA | CASSSKQGRTEAFF | TGTGCCAGCAGTAGTAAACAGGGTCGAACTGAAGCTTTCTTT
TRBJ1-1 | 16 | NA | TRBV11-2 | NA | CASSFPPLGGNTEAFF | TGTGCCAGCAGCTTCCCACCTTTGGGTGGGAACACTGAAGCTTTCTTT
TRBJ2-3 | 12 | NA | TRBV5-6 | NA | CASSFKPDTQYF | TGTGCCAGCAGCTTCAAGCCAGATACGCAGTATTTT
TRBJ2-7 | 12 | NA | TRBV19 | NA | CASKDTEREQYF | TGTGCCAGCAAAGACACGGAAAGGGAGCAGTACTTC
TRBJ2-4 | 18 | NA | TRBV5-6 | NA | CASSSGTGGKLAKNIQYF | TGTGCCAGCAGCAGCGGGACAGGAGGCAAACTAGCCAAAAACATTCAGTACTTC
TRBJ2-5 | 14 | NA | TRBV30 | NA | CAWSAKQLQETQYF | TGTGCCTGGAGTGCTAAGCAGCTGCAAGAGACCCAGTACTTC
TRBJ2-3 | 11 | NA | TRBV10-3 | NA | CAIRATDTQYF | TGTGCCATCAGGGCCACAGATACGCAGTATTTT
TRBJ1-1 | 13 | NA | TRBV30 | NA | CAWSLLTGTEAFF | TGTGCCTGGAGTCTCCTTACAGGGACTGAAGCTTTCTTT
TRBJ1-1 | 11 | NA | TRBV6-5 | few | CAIRHGTEAFF | TGTGCCATCCGACATGGGACTGAAGCTTTCTTT
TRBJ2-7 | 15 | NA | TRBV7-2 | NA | CASSSTAGFGYEQYF | TGTGCCAGCAGCTCGACTGCAGGGTTTGGGTACGAGCAGTACTTC
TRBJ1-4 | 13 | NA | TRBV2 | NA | CASNRPVDEKLFF | TGTGCCAGCAACAGGCCGGTTGATGAAAAACTGTTTTTT
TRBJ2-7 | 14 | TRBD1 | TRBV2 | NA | CASSEEQGTYEQYF | TGTGCCAGCAGTGAGGAACAGGGGACCTACGAGCAGTACTTC
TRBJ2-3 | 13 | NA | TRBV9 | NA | CASSVAGTDTQYF | TGTGCCAGCAGCGTAGCGGGTACAGATACGCAGTATTTT
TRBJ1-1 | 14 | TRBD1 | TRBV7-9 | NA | CASSFGQGLTEAFF | TGTGCCAGCAGCTTCGGACAGGGACTCACTGAAGCTTTCTTT
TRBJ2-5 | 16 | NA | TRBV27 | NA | CASSLGSLQLWETQYF | TGTGCCAGCAGTTTAGGTAGCCTACAGTTATGGGAGACCCAGTACTTC
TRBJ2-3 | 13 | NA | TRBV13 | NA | CASSQGATDTQYF | TGTGCCAGCAGTCAGGGAGCCACAGATACGCAGTATTTT
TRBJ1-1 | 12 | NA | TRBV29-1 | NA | CSVEDAPREAFF | TGCAGCGTTGAAGATGCCCCGCGTGAAGCTTTCTTT